These 10 T cell receptor beta chains were all obtained from the same sample, sequenced in a study of blood T cell repertoires in COVID-19. The repertoire was sequenced with immunoSEQ multiplex PCR; TCRdb's copy has only in-frame clones and lacks some. The sample holds a few hundred thousand clones, around 80% seen once. The source material was PBMCs or T cells enriched from blood (not recorded which). The origin of the receptors is a woman between 40 and 50 years old with acute COVID-19.

The V call is TRBV7-8, the J call TRBJ1-1; D gene uncertain. Germline V gene sequence: CDR1 SGHVS, CDR2 FQNEAQ. The CDR3 has 13 amino acids. V dropped 0 bases and J dropped 1 base, with 3 bases sitting between them. The CDR3 reads CASSLARNTEAFF. As DNA, the CDR3 is TGTGCCAGCAGCTTAGCGAGGAACACTGAAGCTTTCTTT.

The rearrangement joins TRBV27 to TRBJ1-1; D is perhaps TRBD1 (5 bases). Trimming stripped 2 bases from V and 4 bases from J, with 14 bases between. Per germline, CDR1 MNHEY and CDR2 SMNVEV (reference sequence). The CDR3 runs to 15 residues. CDR3 sequence: CASSLRRGRGTEAFF. Written as DNA, the CDR3 is TGTGCCAGCAGTTTAAGGAGGGGCCGGGGCACTGAAGCTTTCTTT.

The table lists this clone with a count of one. The chain recombines TRBV7-8 with TRBJ1-1; 11 nucleotides match TRBD1. Germline values: CDR1 SGHVS, CDR2 FQNEAQ. CDR3 length equals 17 residues. With 4 bases clipped from V and 0 bases from J, the junction kept 7 bases outside the gene matches. The CDR3 nucleotides read TGTGCCAGCAGCTCCGGGACAGGGGGAATCGTGAACACTGAAGCTTTCTTT. As protein: CASSSGTGGIVNTEAFF.

The rearrangement links TRBV7-2 to TRBJ2-1; D is unclear. The V gene's germline CDR1 is SGHTA and CDR2 FQGNSA. CDR3 length: 13 residues. Trimming left V 1 base short and J 8 bases short, with 9 bases between. DNA of the CDR3: TGTGCCAGCAGCTTAGTTCGCGAGGATGAGCAGTTCTTC. It specifies CASSLVREDEQFF. Complete variable domain (other parts from reference TRBV7-2 and TRBJ2-1): GAGVSQSPSNKVTEKGKDVELRCDPISGHTALYWYRQSLGQGLEFLIYFQGNSAPDKSGLPSDRFSAERTGGSVSTLTIQRTQQEDSAVYLCASSLVREDEQFFGPGTRLTVL.

The genes are TRBV10-1 and TRBJ2-5, with TRBD2 matching over 10 bases. The CDR3 has 16 amino acids. Germline V gene data show CDR1 as WNHNN and CDR2 as SYGVQD (reference sequence). With V trimmed by 3 bases and J by 5 bases, 9 bases remained unmatched. The DNA for the CDR3 is TGCGCCAGCAGTGACCCCGGGACTAGCGACCCGGAGACCCAGTACTTC. Its translation: CASSDPGTSDPETQYF.

This clone was seen just once. This chain connects TRBV7-6 to TRBJ2-1, with TRBD2 matching 7 bases. The ends lost 1 base at V and 9 bases at J; junction bases unmatched: 6. This CDR3 spans 14 amino acids. Per the germline V gene, CDR1 is SGHVS and CDR2 is FNYEAQ. The CDR3 is CASSLGTRDGEQFF. The CDR3 coding sequence is TGTGCCAGCAGCTTAGGGACTAGGGACGGTGAGCAGTTCTTC.

V and J are TRBV11-2 and TRBJ1-5, with D perhaps TRBD1 (6 bases). Germline V gene sequence: CDR1 SGHAT, CDR2 FQNNGV. This CDR3 region has 15 residues. V shed 5 bases and J shed 2 bases, with 13 bases lying between them. This CDR3 is CASSRDTWGNQPQHF. CDR3 in DNA: TGTGCCAGCAGCCGGGACACATGGGGCAATCAGCCCCAGCATTTT.

The chain couples TRBV2 to TRBJ2-3; 10 bases are shared with TRBD2. Germline lookup yields CDR1 SNHLY and CDR2 FYNNEI. Trimming removed 10 bases from V and 0 bases from J; junction bases left unmatched: 10. The CDR3 is made up of 16 amino acids. CDR3: CAIDSASGSSTDTQYF. The DNA of the CDR3 is TGTGCCATTGACTCGGCTAGCGGGAGTAGCACAGATACGCAGTATTTT.

This clone was counted a single time. This chain joins TRBV9 and TRBJ2-5, with D maybe TRBD1 (6 bases). V was cut by 4 bases and J by 4 bases, with 17 bases left in between. Germline V gene sequence: CDR1 SGDLS, CDR2 YYNGEE. The CDR3 has 15 residues. The CDR3: CASSPRGFDLETQYF. Here the CDR3 DNA reads TGTGCCAGCAGCCCCAGGGGCTTCGATTTAGAGACCCAGTACTTC.

This chain joins TRBV6-5 and TRBJ1-4; D not certain. CDR1 and CDR2 (germline): MNHEY, SVGAGI. Trimming took 0 bases from V and 1 from J, leaving 9 bases between them. The CDR3 is 16 amino acids. The DNA for the CDR3 is TGTGCCAGCAGTTACTCGGGCGGGGTAACTAATGAAAAACTGTTTTTT. The encoded protein is CASSYSGGVTNEKLFF.